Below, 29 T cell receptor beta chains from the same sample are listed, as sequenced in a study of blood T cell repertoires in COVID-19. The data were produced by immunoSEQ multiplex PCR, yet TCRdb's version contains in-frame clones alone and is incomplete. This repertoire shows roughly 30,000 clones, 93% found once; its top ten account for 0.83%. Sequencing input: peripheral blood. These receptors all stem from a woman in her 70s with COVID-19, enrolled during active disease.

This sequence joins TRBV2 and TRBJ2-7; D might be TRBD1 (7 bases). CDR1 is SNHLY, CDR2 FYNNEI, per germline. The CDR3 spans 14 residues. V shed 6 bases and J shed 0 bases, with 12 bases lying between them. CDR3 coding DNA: TGTGCCAGCAGAGACAGGGAGGCCTCCTACGAGCAGTACTTC. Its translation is CASRDREASYEQYF.

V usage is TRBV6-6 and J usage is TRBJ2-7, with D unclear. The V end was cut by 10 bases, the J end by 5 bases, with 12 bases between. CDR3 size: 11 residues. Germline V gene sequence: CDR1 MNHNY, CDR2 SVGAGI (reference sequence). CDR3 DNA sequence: TGTGCCATTGGGCTTCTTAACGAGCAGTACTTC. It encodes CAIGLLNEQYF.

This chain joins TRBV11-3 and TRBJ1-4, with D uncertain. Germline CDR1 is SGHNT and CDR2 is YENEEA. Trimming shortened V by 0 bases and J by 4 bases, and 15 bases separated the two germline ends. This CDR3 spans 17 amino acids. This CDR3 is CASSLDPPVSLNEKLFF. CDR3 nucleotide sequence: TGTGCCAGCAGCTTAGATCCCCCGGTATCCCTTAATGAAAAACTGTTTTTT.

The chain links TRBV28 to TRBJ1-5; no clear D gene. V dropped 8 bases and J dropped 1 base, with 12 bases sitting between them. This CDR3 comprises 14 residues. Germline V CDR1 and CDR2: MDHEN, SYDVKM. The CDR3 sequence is CASGRALSNQPQHF. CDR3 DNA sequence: TGTGCCAGCGGGAGGGCATTGAGCAATCAGCCCCAGCATTTT.

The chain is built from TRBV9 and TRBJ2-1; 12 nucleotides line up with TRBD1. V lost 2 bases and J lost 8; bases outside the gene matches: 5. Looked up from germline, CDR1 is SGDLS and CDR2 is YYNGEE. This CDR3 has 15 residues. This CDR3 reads CASSVTGTGGDEQFF. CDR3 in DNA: TGTGCCAGCAGCGTGACTGGGACAGGGGGCGATGAGCAGTTCTTC.

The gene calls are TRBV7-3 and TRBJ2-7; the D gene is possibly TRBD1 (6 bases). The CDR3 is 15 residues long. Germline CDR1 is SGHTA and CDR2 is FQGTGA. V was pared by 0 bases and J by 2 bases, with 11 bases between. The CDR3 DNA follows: TGTGCCAGCAGCTTAACGGGGGCCCCGACCTACGAGCAGTACTTC. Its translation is CASSLTGAPTYEQYF.

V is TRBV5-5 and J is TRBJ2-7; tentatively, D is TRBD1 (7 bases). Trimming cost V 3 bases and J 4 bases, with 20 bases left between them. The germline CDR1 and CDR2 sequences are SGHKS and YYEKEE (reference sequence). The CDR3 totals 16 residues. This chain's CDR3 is CASSSDRTTVAYEQYF. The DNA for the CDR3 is TGTGCCAGCAGCTCGGACAGGACTACCGTCGCGTACGAGCAGTACTTC.

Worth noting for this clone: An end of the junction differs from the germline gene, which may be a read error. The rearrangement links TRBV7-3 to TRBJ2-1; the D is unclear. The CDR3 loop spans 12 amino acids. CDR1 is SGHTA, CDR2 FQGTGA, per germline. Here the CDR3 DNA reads TGTGCCACCAGCTTTCCCGGCAATGAGCAGTTCTTC. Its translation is CATSFPGNEQFF.

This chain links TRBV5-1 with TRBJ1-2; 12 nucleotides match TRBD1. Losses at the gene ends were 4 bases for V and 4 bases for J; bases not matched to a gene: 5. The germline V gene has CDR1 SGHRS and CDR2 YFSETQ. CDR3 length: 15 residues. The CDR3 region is CASSPGTGGVYGYTF. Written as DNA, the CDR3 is TGCGCCAGCAGCCCCGGGACAGGGGGCGTCTATGGCTACACCTTC.

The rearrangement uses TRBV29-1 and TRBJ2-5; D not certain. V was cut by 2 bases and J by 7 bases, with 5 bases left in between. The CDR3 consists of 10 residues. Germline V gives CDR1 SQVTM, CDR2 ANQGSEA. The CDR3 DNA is TGCAGCGTTGAACTCGGGACCCAGTACTTC. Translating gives CSVELGTQYF.

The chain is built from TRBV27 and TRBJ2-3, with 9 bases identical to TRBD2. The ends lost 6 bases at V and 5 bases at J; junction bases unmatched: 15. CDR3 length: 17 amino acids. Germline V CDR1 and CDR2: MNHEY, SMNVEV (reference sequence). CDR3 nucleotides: TGTGCCAGCAGCCCTACTCTCGGGACTAGCCTCATAGATACGCAGTATTTT. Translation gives CASSPTLGTSLIDTQYF.

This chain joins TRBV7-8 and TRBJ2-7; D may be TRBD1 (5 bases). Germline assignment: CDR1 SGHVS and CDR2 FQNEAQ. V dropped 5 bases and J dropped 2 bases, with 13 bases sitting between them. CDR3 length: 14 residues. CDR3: CASSQPTVTYEQYF. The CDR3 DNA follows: TGTGCCAGCAGCCAACCGACAGTAACCTACGAGCAGTACTTC. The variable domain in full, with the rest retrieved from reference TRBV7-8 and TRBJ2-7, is GAGVSQSPRYKVAKRGQDVALRCDPISGHVSLFWYQQALGQGPEFLTYFQNEAQLDKSGLPSDRFFAERPEGSVSTLKIQRTQQEDSAVYLCASSQPTVTYEQYFGPGTRLTVT.

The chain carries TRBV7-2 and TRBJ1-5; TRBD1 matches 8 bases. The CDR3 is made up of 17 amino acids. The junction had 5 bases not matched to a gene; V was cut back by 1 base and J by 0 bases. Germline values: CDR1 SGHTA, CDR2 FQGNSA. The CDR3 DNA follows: TGTGCCAGCAGCTTAGTAGGGACAGGATATAGCAATCAGCCCCAGCATTTT. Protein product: CASSLVGTGYSNQPQHF.

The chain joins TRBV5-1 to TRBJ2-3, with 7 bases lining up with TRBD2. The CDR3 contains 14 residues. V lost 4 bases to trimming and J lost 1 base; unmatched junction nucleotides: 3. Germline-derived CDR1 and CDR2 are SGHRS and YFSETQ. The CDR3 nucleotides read TGCGCCAGCAGCCCTCGGGGGGGCACAGATACGCAGTATTTT. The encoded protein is CASSPRGGTDTQYF.

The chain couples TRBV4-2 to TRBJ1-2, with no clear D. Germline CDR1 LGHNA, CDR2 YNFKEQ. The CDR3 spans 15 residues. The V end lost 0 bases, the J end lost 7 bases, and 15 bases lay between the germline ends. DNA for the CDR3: TGTGCCAGCAGCCAAGACGGACGCGGGGTGGGTGGCTACACCTTC. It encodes CASSQDGRGVGGYTF.

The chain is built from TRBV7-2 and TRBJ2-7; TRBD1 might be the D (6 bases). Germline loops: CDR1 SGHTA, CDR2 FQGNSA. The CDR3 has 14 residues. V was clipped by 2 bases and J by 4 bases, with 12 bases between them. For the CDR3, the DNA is TGTGCCAGCAGCTTACTACAGGGTCCTTACGAGCAGTACTTC. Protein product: CASSLLQGPYEQYF. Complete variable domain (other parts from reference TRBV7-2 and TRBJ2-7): GAGVSQSPSNKVTEKGKDVELRCDPISGHTALYWYRQSLGQGLEFLIYFQGNSAPDKSGLPSDRFSAERTGGSVSTLTIQRTQQEDSAVYLCASSLLQGPYEQYFGPGTRLTVT.

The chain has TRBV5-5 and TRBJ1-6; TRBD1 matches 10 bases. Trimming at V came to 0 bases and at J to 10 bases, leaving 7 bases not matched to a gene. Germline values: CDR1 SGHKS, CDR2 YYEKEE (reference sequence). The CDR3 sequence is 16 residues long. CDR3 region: CASSLAWTGGLSPLHF. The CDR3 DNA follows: TGTGCCAGCAGCTTGGCATGGACAGGGGGTTTGTCACCCCTCCACTTT.

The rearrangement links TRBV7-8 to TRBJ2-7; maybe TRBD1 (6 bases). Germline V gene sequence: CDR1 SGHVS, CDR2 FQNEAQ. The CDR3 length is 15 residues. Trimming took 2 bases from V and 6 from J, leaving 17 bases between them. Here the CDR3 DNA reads TGTGCCAGCAGCTTACCCACTAGGGGGATCTTCGAGCAGTACTTC. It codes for CASSLPTRGIFEQYF.

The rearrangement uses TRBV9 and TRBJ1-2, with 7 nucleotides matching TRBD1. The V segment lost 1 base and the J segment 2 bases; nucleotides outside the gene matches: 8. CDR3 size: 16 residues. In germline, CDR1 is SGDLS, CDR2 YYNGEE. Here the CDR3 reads CASSVLGSGQNYGYTF. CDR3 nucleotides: TGTGCCAGCAGCGTATTGGGCTCGGGACAGAACTATGGCTACACCTTC.

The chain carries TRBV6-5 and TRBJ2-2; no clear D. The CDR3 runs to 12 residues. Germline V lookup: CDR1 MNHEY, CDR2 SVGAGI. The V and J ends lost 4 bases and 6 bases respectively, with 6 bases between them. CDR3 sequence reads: CASSWAPGELFF. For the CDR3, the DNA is TGTGCCAGCAGTTGGGCCCCCGGGGAGCTGTTTTTT.

In nucleotides, the CDR3 is TGTGCCAGTACCAGGGGACCCTACAATGAGCAGTTCTTC. Protein product: CASTRGPYNEQFF. V usage is TRBV19 and J usage is TRBJ2-1; TRBD1 might be the D (6 bases). Between the trimmed V and J ends, which lost 7 bases and 2 bases, there was a span of 9 bases. The CDR3 totals 13 residues. In germline, CDR1 is LNHDA, CDR2 SQIVND (reference sequence). Supplemented by reference TRBV19 and TRBJ2-1, the full variable domain reads DGGITQSPKYLFRKEGQNVTLSCEQNLNHDAMYWYRQDPGQGLRLIYYSQIVNDFQKGDIAEGYSVSREKKESFPLTVTSAQKNPTAFYLCASTRGPYNEQFFGPGTRLTVL.

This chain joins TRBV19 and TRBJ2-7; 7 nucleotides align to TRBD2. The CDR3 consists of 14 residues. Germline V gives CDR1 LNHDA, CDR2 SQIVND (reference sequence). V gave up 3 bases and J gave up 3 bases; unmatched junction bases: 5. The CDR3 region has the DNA TGTGCCAGTAGTATTCGTCTAGCGGACTACGAGCAGTACTTC. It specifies CASSIRLADYEQYF.

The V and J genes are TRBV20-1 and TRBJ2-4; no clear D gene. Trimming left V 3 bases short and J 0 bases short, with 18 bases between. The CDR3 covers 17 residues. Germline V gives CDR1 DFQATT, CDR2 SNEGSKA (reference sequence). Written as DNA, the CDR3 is TGCAGTGCTAGTTCTAGGAGAAACAAACTAGCCAAAAACATTCAGTACTTC. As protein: CSASSRRNKLAKNIQYF.

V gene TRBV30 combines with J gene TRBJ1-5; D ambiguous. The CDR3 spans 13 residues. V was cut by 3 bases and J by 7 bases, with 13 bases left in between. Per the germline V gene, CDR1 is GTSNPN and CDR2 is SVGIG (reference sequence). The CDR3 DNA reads TGTGCCTGGAGCGGCGGGGTATGGCAGCCCCAGCATTTT. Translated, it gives CAWSGGVWQPQHF. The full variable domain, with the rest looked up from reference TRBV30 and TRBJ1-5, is SQTIHQWPATLVQPVGSPLSLECTVEGTSNPNLYWYRQAAGRGLQLLFYSVGIGQISSEVPQNLSASRPQDRQFILSSKKLLLSDSGFYLCAWSGGVWQPQHFGDGTRLSIL.

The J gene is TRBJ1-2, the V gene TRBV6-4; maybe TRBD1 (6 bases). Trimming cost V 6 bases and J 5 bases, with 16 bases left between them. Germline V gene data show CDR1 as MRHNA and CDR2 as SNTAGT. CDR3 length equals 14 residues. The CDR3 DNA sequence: TGTGCCAGCAGCCCCTCCGGGACATCTTATGGCTACACCTTC. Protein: CASSPSGTSYGYTF.

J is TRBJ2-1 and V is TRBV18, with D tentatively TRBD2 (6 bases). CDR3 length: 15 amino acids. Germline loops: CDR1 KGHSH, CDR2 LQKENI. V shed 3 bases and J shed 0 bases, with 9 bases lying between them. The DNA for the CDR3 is TGTGCCAGCTCACCGGGACTTAGCTCCTACAATGAGCAGTTCTTC. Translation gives CASSPGLSSYNEQFF. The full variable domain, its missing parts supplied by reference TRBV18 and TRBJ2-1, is NAGVMQNPRHLVRRRGQEARLRCSPMKGHSHVYWYRQLPEEGLKFMVYLQKENIIDESGMPKERFSAEFPKEGPSILRIQQVVRGDSAAYFCASSPGLSSYNEQFFGPGTRLTVL.

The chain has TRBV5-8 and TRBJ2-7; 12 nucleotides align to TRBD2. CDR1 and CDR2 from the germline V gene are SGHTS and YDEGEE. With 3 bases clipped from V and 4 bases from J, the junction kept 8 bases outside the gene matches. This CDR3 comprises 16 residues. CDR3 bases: TGTGCCAGCAGCTCCTCTACTAGCGGGAGGTCGTACGAGCAGTACTTC. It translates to CASSSSTSGRSYEQYF.

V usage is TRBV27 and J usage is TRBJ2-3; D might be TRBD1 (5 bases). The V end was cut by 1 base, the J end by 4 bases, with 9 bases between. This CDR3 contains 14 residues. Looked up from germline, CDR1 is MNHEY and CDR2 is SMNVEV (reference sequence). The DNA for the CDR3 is TGTGCCAGCAGTTTATGGACAACACCAGATACGCAGTATTTT. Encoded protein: CASSLWTTPDTQYF.

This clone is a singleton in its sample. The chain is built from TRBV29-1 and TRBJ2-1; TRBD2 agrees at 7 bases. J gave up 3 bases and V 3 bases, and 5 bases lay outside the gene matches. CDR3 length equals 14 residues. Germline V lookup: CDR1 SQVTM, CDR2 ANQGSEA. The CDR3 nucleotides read TGCAGCGTTGAGGTCAGCGGGGTCTACAATGAGCAGTTCTTC. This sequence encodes CSVEVSGVYNEQFF.